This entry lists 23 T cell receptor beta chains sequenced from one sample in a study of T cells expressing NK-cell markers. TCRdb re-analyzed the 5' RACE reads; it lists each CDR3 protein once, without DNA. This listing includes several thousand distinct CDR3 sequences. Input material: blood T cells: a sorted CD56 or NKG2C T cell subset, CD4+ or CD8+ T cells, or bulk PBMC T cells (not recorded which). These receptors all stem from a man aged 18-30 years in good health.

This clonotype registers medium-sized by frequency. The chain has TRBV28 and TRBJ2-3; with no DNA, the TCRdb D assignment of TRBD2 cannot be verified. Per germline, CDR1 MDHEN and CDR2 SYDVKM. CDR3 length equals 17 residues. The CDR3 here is CASSFPILAGATDTQYF. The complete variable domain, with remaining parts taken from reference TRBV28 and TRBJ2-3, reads DVKVTQSSRYLVKRTGEKVFLECVQDMDHENMFWYRQDPGLGLRLIYFSYDVKMKEKGDIPEGYSVSREKKERFSLILESASTNQTSMYLCASSFPILAGATDTQYFGPGTRLTVL.

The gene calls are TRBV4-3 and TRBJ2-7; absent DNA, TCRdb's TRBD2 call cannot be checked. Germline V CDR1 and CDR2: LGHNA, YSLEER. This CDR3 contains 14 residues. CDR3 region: CASSQDSGAYEQYF.

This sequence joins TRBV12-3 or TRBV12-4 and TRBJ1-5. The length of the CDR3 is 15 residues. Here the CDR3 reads CASSFRFGSNQPQHF.

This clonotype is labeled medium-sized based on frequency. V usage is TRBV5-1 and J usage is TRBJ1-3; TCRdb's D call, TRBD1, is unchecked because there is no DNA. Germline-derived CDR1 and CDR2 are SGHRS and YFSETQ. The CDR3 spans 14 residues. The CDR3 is CASSGSGTRNTIYF.

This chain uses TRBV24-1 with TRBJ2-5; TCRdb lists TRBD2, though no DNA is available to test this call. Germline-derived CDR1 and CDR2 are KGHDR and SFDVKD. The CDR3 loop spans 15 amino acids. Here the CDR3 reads CATSDFPGQQGTQYF.

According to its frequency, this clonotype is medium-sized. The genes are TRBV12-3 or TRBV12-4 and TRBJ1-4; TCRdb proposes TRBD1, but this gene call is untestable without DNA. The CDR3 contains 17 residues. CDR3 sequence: CASSYRVERKLCEKLFF.

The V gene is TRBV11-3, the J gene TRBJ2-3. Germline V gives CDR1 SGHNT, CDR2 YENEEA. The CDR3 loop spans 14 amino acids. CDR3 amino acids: CASSPKKGSSTQYF.

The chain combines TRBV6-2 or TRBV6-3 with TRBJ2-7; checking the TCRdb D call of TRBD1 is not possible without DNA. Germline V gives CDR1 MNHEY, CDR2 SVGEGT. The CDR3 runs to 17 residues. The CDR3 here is CASRDDRGDWADYEQYF.

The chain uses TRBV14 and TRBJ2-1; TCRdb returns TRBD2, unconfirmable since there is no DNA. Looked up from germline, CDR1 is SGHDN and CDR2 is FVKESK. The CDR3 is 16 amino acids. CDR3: CASSPSAGLDYNEQFF.

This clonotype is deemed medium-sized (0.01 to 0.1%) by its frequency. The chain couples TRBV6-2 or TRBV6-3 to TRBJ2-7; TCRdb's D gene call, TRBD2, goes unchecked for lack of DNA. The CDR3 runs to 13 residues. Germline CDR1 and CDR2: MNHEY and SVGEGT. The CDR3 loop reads CASSYRGAYEQYF.

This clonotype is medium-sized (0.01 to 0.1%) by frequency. The CDR3 loop reads CSASLGGSSYNEQFF. The V call is TRBV20-1, the J call TRBJ2-1; TCRdb outputs TRBD1, but without DNA this stays unchecked. The CDR3 contains 15 residues. The germline gives CDR1 DFQATT, CDR2 SNEGSKA (reference sequence).

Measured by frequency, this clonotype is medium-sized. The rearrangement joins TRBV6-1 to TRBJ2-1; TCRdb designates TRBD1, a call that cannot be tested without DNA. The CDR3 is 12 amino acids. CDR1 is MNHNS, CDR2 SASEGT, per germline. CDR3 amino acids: CASSRQRNEQFF.

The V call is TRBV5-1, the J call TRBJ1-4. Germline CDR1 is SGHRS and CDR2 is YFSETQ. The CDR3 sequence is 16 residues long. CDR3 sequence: CASSLVGVATNEKLFF. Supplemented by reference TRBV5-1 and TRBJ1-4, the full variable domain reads KAGVTQTPRYLIKTRGQQVTLSCSPISGHRSVSWYQQTPGQGLQFLFEYFSETQRNKGNFPGRFSGRQFSNSRSEMNVSTLELGDSALYLCASSLVGVATNEKLFFGSGTQLSVL.

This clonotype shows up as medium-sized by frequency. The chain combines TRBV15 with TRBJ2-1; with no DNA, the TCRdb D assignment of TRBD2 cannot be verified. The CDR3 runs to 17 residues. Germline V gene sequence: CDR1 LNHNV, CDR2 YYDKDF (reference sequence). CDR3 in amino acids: CATSRREGTRRNNEQFF.

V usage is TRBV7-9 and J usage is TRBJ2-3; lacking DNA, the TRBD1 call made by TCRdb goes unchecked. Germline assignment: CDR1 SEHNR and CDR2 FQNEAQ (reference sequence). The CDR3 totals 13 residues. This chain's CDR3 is CASSLVPHDTQYF. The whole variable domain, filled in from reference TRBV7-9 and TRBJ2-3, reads DTGVSQNPRHKITKRGQNVTFRCDPISEHNRLYWYRQTLGQGPEFLTYFQNEAQLEKSRLLSDRFSAERPKGSFSTLEIQRTEQGDSAMYLCASSLVPHDTQYFGPGTRLTVL.

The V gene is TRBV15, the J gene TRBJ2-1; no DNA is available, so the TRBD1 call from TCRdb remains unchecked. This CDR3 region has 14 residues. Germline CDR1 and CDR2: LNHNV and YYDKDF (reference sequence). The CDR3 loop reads CATRTPGPLNEQFF.

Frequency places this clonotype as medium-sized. CDR3 loop: CATSREVAGALKTQYF. The rearrangement uses TRBV15 and TRBJ2-5; TCRdb reports TRBD2, a call that lacks DNA to check it against. Per the germline V gene, CDR1 is LNHNV and CDR2 is YYDKDF (reference sequence). The CDR3 length is 16 residues.

The chain's CDR3 is CSARVPLGGQGYEQYF. The V and J genes are TRBV20-1 and TRBJ2-7; the TCRdb D gene call, TRBD1, has no DNA to confirm it. CDR1 is DFQATT, CDR2 SNEGSKA, per germline (reference sequence). CDR3 length: 16 amino acids.

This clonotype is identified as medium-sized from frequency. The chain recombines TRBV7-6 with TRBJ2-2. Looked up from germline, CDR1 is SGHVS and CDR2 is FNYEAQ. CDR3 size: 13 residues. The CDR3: CASSSPRTGELFF.

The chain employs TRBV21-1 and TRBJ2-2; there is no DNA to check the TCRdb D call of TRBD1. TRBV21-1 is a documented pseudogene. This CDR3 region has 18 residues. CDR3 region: CASSKDSGHPANTGELFF.

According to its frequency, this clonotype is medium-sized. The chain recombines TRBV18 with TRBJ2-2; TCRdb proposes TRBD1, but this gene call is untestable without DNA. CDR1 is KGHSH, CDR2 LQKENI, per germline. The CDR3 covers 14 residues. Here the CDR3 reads CASSPDRNTGELFF.

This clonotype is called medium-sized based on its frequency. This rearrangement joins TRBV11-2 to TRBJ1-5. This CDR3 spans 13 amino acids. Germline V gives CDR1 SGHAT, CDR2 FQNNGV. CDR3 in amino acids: CASSLSRNQPQHF.

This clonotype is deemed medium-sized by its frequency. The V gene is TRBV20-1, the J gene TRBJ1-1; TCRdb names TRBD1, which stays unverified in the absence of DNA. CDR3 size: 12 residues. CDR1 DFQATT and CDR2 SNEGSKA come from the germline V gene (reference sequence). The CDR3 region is CSATPQGLEAFF.